This T cell receptor beta chain was sequenced during a study of response to subunit inactivated influenza vaccine. General observations from the study: It was suggested by the authors that few new T cells are recruited by each seasonal influenza vaccination.

TCRdb used MiXCR to reprocess the RT-PCR reads, holding one entry per CDR3 protein. Of roughly 460,000 distinct CDR3 sequences in the sample, around 9.9% are singletons; the top ten hold about 12%. This clonotype appeared a few times. The target antigen is unknown. The germline gives CDR1 SQVTM, CDR2 ANQGSEA. With 7 bases clipped from V and 3 bases from J, the junction kept 7 bases outside the gene matches. CDR3 length: 13 amino acids. The gene calls are TRBV29-1 and TRBJ2-7; 9 bases are a match to TRBD2. This TCR was sampled from a man aged 45-65 years who received an inactivated influenza vaccine. The sample here was PBMCs from blood, taken around seven weeks after vaccination. The CDR3 spells CSATAGGYYEQYF. In DNA form, the CDR3 reads TGCAGCGCTACAGCGGGGGGCTACTACGAGCAGTACTTC.